The rows below give T cell receptor beta chains drawn from one sample of a study of PD-1 blockade in classical Hodgkin lymphoma. TCRdb's table, derived via immunoSEQ multiplex PCR, lists solely in-frame clones and lacks some. This sample carries tens of thousands of clones, roughly 89% of them seen once, and the ten largest clones take around 0.25%. The source material was CD4+ T cells from blood. The receptors were gathered from a human donor with classical Hodgkin lymphoma. The CDR3 runs from the conserved cysteine through the conserved F or W. Each record gives: D gene, clone size, V gene, J gene, CDR3 DNA, CDR3 protein. A D gene is named only where the DNA matches it firmly. A clone size is listed for some rows: how often the clone was seen (once, few, many), or a class if it is expanded.

TRBD1,-,TRBV30,TRBJ1-6,TGTGCCTGGAGTCTCCTCAGGGGGAAGTATAATTCACCCCTCCACTTT,CAWSLLRGKYNSPLHF
-,-,TRBV4-3,TRBJ2-1,TGCGCCAGCAGCCAAGAAGCAGGGGGAGGCTCCTACAATGAGCAGTTCTTC,CASSQEAGGGSYNEQFF
-,-,TRBV7-7,TRBJ2-1,TGTGCCAGCAGCTTAGCCCCTGGCCACAATGAGCAGTTCTTC,CASSLAPGHNEQFF
-,-,TRBV5-1,TRBJ2-3,TGCGCCAGCAAGGAGGGGGCGAATACGCAGTATTTT,CASKEGANTQYF
-,-,TRBV7-9,TRBJ2-5,TGTGCCAGCAGCTTAAAACTAGCAGAGGGGGAGACCCAGTACTTC,CASSLKLAEGETQYF
TRBD1,-,TRBV10-3,TRBJ2-7,TGTGCCATCAGCCCGATCCGGGACAGCTACGAGCAGTACTTC,CAISPIRDSYEQYF
-,-,TRBV4-2,TRBJ2-3,TGTGCCAGCAGCCGGGGACGGGGAGATACGCAGTATTTT,CASSRGRGDTQYF
-,-,TRBV29-1,TRBJ2-3,TGCAGCGTTAGGGGGGTACGCACAGATACGCAGTATTTT,CSVRGVRTDTQYF
-,-,TRBV7-2,TRBJ1-5,TGTGCCAGCAGCTTAATAGCCAATCAGCCCCAGCATTTT,CASSLIANQPQHF
-,-,TRBV27,TRBJ1-6,TGTGCCAGCAGTTGGAGAGCAGGGGCCCGACCTTTGATTAATTCACCCCTCCACTTT,CASSWRAGARPLINSPLHF
-,-,TRBV6-5,TRBJ1-1,TGTGCCAGCACCCGTTGGGACGGGAACACTGAAGCTTTCTTT,CASTRWDGNTEAFF
-,-,TRBV18,TRBJ2-3,TGTGCCAGCTCACCATTACACAACACAGATACGCAGTATTTT,CASSPLHNTDTQYF
-,few,TRBV2,TRBJ2-7,TGTGCCAGCATCAGGACGGAGAGCTCCTACGAGCAGTACTTC,CASIRTESSYEQYF
-,-,TRBV28,TRBJ2-7,TGTGCCAGCAAACCCGGGGAGCAGGCCTACGAGCAGTACTTC,CASKPGEQAYEQYF
-,-,TRBV9,TRBJ2-3,TGTGCCAGCAGCGTAGAAGGAGGCGGGCACCCCACAGATACGCAGTATTTT,CASSVEGGGHPTDTQYF
TRBD2,-,TRBV15,TRBJ2-3,TGTGCCACCAGCAGAGATCTGGGGACTAGCGGAAGCACAGATACGCAGTATTTT,CATSRDLGTSGSTDTQYF
-,-,TRBV2,TRBJ2-3,TGTGCCAGCAGTGTAGTCACAGATACGCAGTATTTT,CASSVVTDTQYF
TRBD2,-,TRBV7-2,TRBJ2-7,TGTGCCAGCAGCTTAGGCGGGAGGGCCGAATACGAGCAGTACTTC,CASSLGGRAEYEQYF
-,-,TRBV6-1,TRBJ2-5,TGTGCCAGCAGTGGGGGAGGCCCCCAAGAGACCCAGTACTTC,CASSGGGPQETQYF
TRBD1,-,TRBV7-9,TRBJ1-4,TGTGCCAGCAGCTTGGGACAGCTTGCAACTAATGAAAAACTGTTTTTT,CASSLGQLATNEKLFF
-,-,TRBV5-1,TRBJ1-2,TGCGCCAGCAGTTCACAGGGTTTTCAGATGGGCTACACCTTC,CASSSQGFQMGYTF
-,-,TRBV5-5,TRBJ2-3,TGTGCCAGCAGCTCACCCGGGACTAGCACAGATACGCAGTATTTT,CASSSPGTSTDTQYF
-,-,TRBV6-4,TRBJ2-7,TGTGCCAGCAGTGCCAGGACGGGTAGCTCCTACGAGCAGTACTTC,CASSARTGSSYEQYF
TRBD1,once,TRBV5-4,TRBJ2-3,TGTGCCAGCAGCCCCTGGACAGGGTACGGCGCAGATACGCAGTATTTT,CASSPWTGYGADTQYF